The clone carrying this T cell receptor (beta chain) was found once. Its cognate antigen is unknown. Between the trimmed V and J ends, which lost 1 base and 0 bases, there was a span of 13 bases. Per germline, CDR1 SGHAT and CDR2 FQNNGV. CDR3 length: 17 residues. Repertoires were generated with immunoSEQ multiplex PCR, while TCRdb's copy carries only in-frame clones and drops some. The data contain approximately 89,000 clones, about 78% of them seen just once; the ten biggest clones take up 4%. Those patients who had chemo-refractory metastatic non-small-cell lung cancer were given focal radiation along with CTLA-4 blockade through ipilimumab. This entry belongs to a study of radiotherapy plus CTLA-4 blockade in lung cancer. The wider study: Objective responses were documented in around a sixth of patients, with disease control in approximately 31%. General study results and limits: According to reports, early shifts in blood T cell clones, alongside interferon-beta, forecast response most accurately. After treatment with radiotherapy plus ipilimumab, TCR clones that came from the tumor expanded in blood.

The chain links TRBV11-2 to TRBJ2-4; D perhaps matches TRBD1 (5 bases). This clonotype originated in a human donor with non-small cell lung cancer who had a partial response to radiotherapy plus ipilimumab. Some clones in this sample may be carry-over from other donors' samples. This sample comprised peripheral blood, obtained from a patient treated with radiotherapy plus ipilimumab. DNA of the CDR3: TGTGCCAGCAGCTTAGGTACAGGCCAACGAGCCAAAAACATTCAGTACTTC. This encodes CASSLGTGQRAKNIQYF. Using reference TRBV11-2 and TRBJ2-4 for the parts outside the CDR3, the full variable domain is EAGVAQSPRYKIIEKRQSVAFWCNPISGHATLYWYQQILGQGPKLLIQFQNNGVVDDSQLPKDRFSAERLKGVDSTLKIQPAKLEDSAVYLCASSLGTGQRAKNIQYFGAGTRLSVL.